These 30 T cell receptor beta chains were sequenced from one sample in a study of blood T cell repertoires in COVID-19. Sequencing used immunoSEQ multiplex PCR; TCRdb keeps in-frame clones, though not all of them. The sample consists of roughly 200,000 clones, roughly 77% of them appearing once. The sample consisted of peripheral blood. The receptor source for this set is a woman aged 40 to 49 with COVID-19, enrolled during active disease.

DNA for the CDR3: TGTGCCACCTCTCGGAACAGGGGAGAGACCCAGTACTTC. Translated: CATSRNRGETQYF. This chain connects TRBV2 to TRBJ2-5; TRBD1 agrees at 7 bases. Losses at the gene ends were 10 bases for V and 4 bases for J; bases not matched to a gene: 9. This CDR3 comprises 13 residues. In germline, CDR1 is SNHLY, CDR2 FYNNEI.

Only a few counts were recorded for this clone. The genes are TRBV10-2 and TRBJ2-3; 9 bases map to TRBD2. This CDR3 has 14 amino acids. CDR1 WSHSY and CDR2 SAAADI come from the germline V gene. J lost 5 bases, V lost 7 bases, and 7 bases had no gene match. The CDR3 spells CASKSSGMEDTQYF. The CDR3 DNA reads TGCGCCAGCAAGTCTAGCGGGATGGAAGATACGCAGTATTTT.

The CDR3 loop is CASRSRVNYGYTF. The CDR3 nucleotides are TGTGCCAGCAGGTCCAGGGTTAACTATGGCTACACCTTC. The V and J genes are TRBV6-5 and TRBJ1-2; perhaps TRBD1 as D (5 bases). The V gene lost 6 bases and the J gene lost 1 base, with 9 bases spanning the gap. CDR3 length: 13 amino acids. The germline V gene has CDR1 MNHEY and CDR2 SVGAGI.

The J gene is TRBJ1-5, the V gene TRBV7-2, with 7 bases matching TRBD1. CDR1 and CDR2 from the germline V gene are SGHTA and FQGNSA. The CDR3 totals 14 residues. Trimming at V came to 4 bases and at J to 3 bases, leaving 3 bases not matched to a gene. The CDR3 loop is CASSSQGSNQPQHF. The CDR3 coding sequence is TGTGCCAGCAGCTCACAGGGGTCCAATCAGCCCCAGCATTTT.

This clone has a single count. V gene TRBV7-9 combines with J gene TRBJ2-2, with D tentatively TRBD1 (6 bases). Trimming left V 8 bases short and J 0 bases short, with 16 bases between. This CDR3 contains 16 residues. Germline V gene data show CDR1 as SEHNR and CDR2 as FQNEAQ (reference sequence). The CDR3 reads CASPGRDKSNTGELFF. CDR3 in DNA: TGTGCCAGCCCCGGTCGGGACAAATCGAACACCGGGGAGCTGTTTTTT.

The J gene is TRBJ1-1, the V gene TRBV7-2, with 11 nucleotides matching TRBD1. The germline gives CDR1 SGHTA, CDR2 FQGNSA. The CDR3 runs 17 residues. The trim removed 1 base at V and 6 bases at J, leaving 10 bases unmatched. This CDR3 is CASSLVTPGQGAPEAFF. The CDR3 DNA sequence: TGTGCCAGCAGCTTAGTGACGCCAGGACAGGGGGCTCCTGAAGCTTTCTTT.

CDR3 DNA: TGCGCCAGCAGCTTGGTCCCAGGGGATGGGCAGCCCCAGCATTTT. Amino acids: CASSLVPGDGQPQHF. The J gene is TRBJ1-5, the V gene TRBV5-1; D possibly corresponds to TRBD1 (6 bases). CDR3 length: 15 amino acids. Trimming took off 0 bases at V and 7 bases at J, with 14 bases between the two ends. Germline V CDR1 and CDR2: SGHRS, YFSETQ.

This clone was picked up one time. V usage is TRBV19 and J usage is TRBJ1-1; possibly TRBD1 for D (5 bases). Germline CDR1 is LNHDA and CDR2 is SQIVND (reference sequence). The V end lost 2 bases, the J end lost 2 bases, and 15 bases lay between the germline ends. The CDR3 spans 16 residues. CDR3 residues: CASSINRKALNTEAFF. DNA of the CDR3: TGTGCCAGTAGTATAAACAGGAAAGCTTTAAACACTGAAGCTTTCTTT.

This clone was picked up a small number of times. This chain's CDR3 is CASSDPDRGQMDEQYF. The DNA of the CDR3 is TGTGCCAGCAGTGACCCGGACAGGGGGCAAATGGACGAGCAGTACTTC. This chain uses TRBV6-1 with TRBJ2-7; the match to TRBD1 covers 11 bases. After removal of 3 bases from V and 5 bases from J, the junction contained 9 bases not matched to a gene. Germline lookup yields CDR1 MNHNS and CDR2 SASEGT. The CDR3 is made up of 16 amino acids.

The gene calls are TRBV18 and TRBJ2-1; possible D gene TRBD2, 6 bases. The V gene lost 5 bases and the J gene lost 9 bases, with 11 bases spanning the gap. Per germline, CDR1 KGHSH and CDR2 LQKENI. This CDR3 comprises 12 residues. Here the CDR3 DNA reads TGTGCCAGCTCAACTACTAGCATTGAGCAGTTCTTC. Its protein is CASSTTSIEQFF.

This chain joins TRBV3-1 (or the pseudogene TRBV3-2) and TRBJ1-1; D call uncertain. V lost 7 bases and J lost 0, with 6 bases in between. CDR3 length equals 12 residues. Germline V gives CDR1 LGHDT, CDR2 YNNKEL (reference sequence). CDR3 region: CASTGVNTEAFF. CDR3 coding DNA: TGTGCCAGCACAGGCGTGAACACTGAAGCTTTCTTT.

The CDR3 sequence: CASSPGLRLLNEQFF. Here the CDR3 DNA reads TGCGCCAGCAGCCCGGGACTCCGCCTTTTGAATGAGCAGTTCTTC. The chain uses TRBV5-1 and TRBJ2-1, with TRBD2 as a possible D gene (6 bases). The CDR3 covers 15 residues. Germline CDR1 is SGHRS and CDR2 is YFSETQ. The germline V and J ends were trimmed by 4 bases and 7 bases, with 18 bases remaining between them.

The genes are TRBV7-8 and TRBJ2-7; 10 bases match TRBD2. The junction had 7 bases not matched to a gene; V was cut back by 6 bases and J by 5 bases. The CDR3 is 14 residues long. Germline V gene lookup returns CDR1 SGHVS and CDR2 FQNEAQ. This CDR3 is CASRYSGTSDEQYF. CDR3 coding DNA: TGTGCCAGCAGATACTCCGGGACTAGCGACGAGCAGTACTTC.

V usage is TRBV7-3 and J usage is TRBJ1-1, with D possibly matching TRBD1 (6 bases). In germline, CDR1 is SGHTA, CDR2 FQGTGA. Trimming shortened V by 2 bases and J by 8 bases, and 12 bases separated the two germline ends. CDR3 size: 13 residues. CDR3: CASSLAGAQEAFF. CDR3 in DNA: TGTGCCAGCAGCTTAGCGGGGGCGCAAGAAGCTTTCTTT. The full variable domain, its missing parts supplied by reference TRBV7-3 and TRBJ1-1, is GAGVSQTPSNKVTEKGKYVELRCDPISGHTALYWYRQSLGQGPEFLIYFQGTGAADDSGLPNDRFFAVRPEGSVSTLKIQRTERGDSAVYLCASSLAGAQEAFFGQGTRLTVV.

This chain uses TRBV10-3 with TRBJ2-7, with D possibly TRBD2 on 6 matching bases. The CDR3 runs 14 residues. Germline CDR1 and CDR2: ENHRY and SYGVKD. Trimming stripped 5 bases from V and 0 bases from J, with 11 bases between. The CDR3 spells CAISRDGSSYEQYF. In DNA form, the CDR3 reads TGTGCCATCAGTCGGGACGGGAGCTCCTACGAGCAGTACTTC.

The V call is TRBV21-1, the J call TRBJ1-6; the table's D call, TRBD1, was not checked against the DNA. TRBV21-1 counts as a pseudogene. The CDR3 is made up of 15 amino acids. CDR3 loop: CASCAGQGVRSPLHF. CDR3 DNA: TGTGCCAGCTGCGCGGGACAGGGGGTTCGCTCACCCCTCCACTTT.

J is TRBJ1-2 and V is TRBV27; a possible D gene is TRBD1 (6 bases). The germline CDR1 and CDR2 sequences are MNHEY and SMNVEV (reference sequence). Trimming took off 5 bases at V and 3 bases at J, with 13 bases between the two ends. The CDR3 totals 14 residues. DNA of the CDR3: TGTGCCAGCAGTCCCCTACAGGGAGACTATGGCTACACCTTC. Translating gives CASSPLQGDYGYTF.

This clone occurred once. The chain carries TRBV12-3 or TRBV12-4 and TRBJ2-1, with D tentatively TRBD1 (6 bases). CDR3 length: 13 residues. Trimming removed 6 bases at V and 5 bases at J, with 11 bases between. CDR3 region: CASRQGFDNEQFF. CDR3 nucleotide sequence: TGTGCCAGCAGACAGGGCTTTGACAATGAGCAGTTCTTC.

This clone was seen a few times. The chain recombines TRBV19 with TRBJ1-4; weak D call: TRBD1 (5 bases). Trimming took 7 bases from V and 0 from J, leaving 12 bases between them. The germline V gene encodes CDR1 LNHDA and CDR2 SQIVND (reference sequence). The CDR3 consists of 15 residues. CDR3 loop: CASKGQGPTNEKLFF. Written as DNA, the CDR3 is TGTGCCAGTAAGGGGCAGGGTCCAACTAATGAAAAACTGTTTTTT.

The chain employs TRBV6-5 and TRBJ2-1, with 9 bases aligning to TRBD2. CDR1 is MNHEY, CDR2 SVGAGI, per germline. V lost 2 bases to trimming and J lost 4 bases; unmatched junction nucleotides: 6. The CDR3 consists of 16 residues. The chain's CDR3 is CASSYVGGGAYNEQFF. For the CDR3, the DNA is TGTGCCAGCAGTTACGTGGGCGGGGGGGCATACAATGAGCAGTTCTTC.

In this sample, this clone turned up a few times. The V call is TRBV9, the J call TRBJ1-2; perhaps TRBD1 as D (6 bases). Germline lookup yields CDR1 SGDLS and CDR2 YYNGEE. The CDR3 is 14 residues long. V lost 0 bases to trimming and J lost 4 bases, with 10 bases between them. The CDR3 DNA is TGTGCCAGCAGCGTAGACCAGGGGAGCTATGGCTACACCTTC. Translated, it gives CASSVDQGSYGYTF.

This clone was counted a few times. V and J are TRBV5-1 and TRBJ1-2; tentatively, D is TRBD1 (6 bases). Germline V gives CDR1 SGHRS, CDR2 YFSETQ. Trimming removed 1 base from V and 6 bases from J, with 19 bases in between. CDR3 size: 16 residues. CDR3 nucleotide sequence: TGCGCCAGCAGCTTGAGCGGGGCTCACAGGGAGCATGGCTACACCTTC. Translated, it gives CASSLSGAHREHGYTF.

The count of this clone is one. The CDR3 protein is CASSLAGTNDYNEQFF. The CDR3 region has the DNA TGTGCCAGCAGCTTGGCCGGGACTAACGACTACAATGAGCAGTTCTTC. This chain uses TRBV7-7 with TRBJ2-1, with 7 bases aligning to TRBD2. This CDR3 is 16 amino acids long. V was clipped by 3 bases and J by 3 bases; unmatched bases: 8. Germline V gives CDR1 SSHAT, CDR2 FNYEAQ (reference sequence).

The chain has TRBV6-5 and TRBJ2-7; 10 bases fit TRBD1. The junction had 6 bases not matched to a gene; V was cut back by 6 bases and J by 7 bases. The germline CDR1 and CDR2 sequences are MNHEY and SVGAGI. CDR3 length equals 13 residues. The CDR3 spells CASRGQGRGEQYF. In nucleotides, the CDR3 is TGTGCCAGCAGGGGACAGGGGAGGGGTGAGCAGTACTTC.

This clone has a handful of counts. The chain uses TRBV11-1 and TRBJ1-4, with 8 bases matching TRBD1. This CDR3 spans 14 amino acids. Per the germline V gene, CDR1 is SGHAT and CDR2 is FQDESV (reference sequence). Trimming removed 3 bases from V and 6 bases from J; junction bases left unmatched: 3. The chain's CDR3 is CASSFGQGDEKLFF. The CDR3 DNA reads as TGTGCCAGCAGCTTCGGACAGGGAGATGAAAAACTGTTTTTT.

The rearrangement uses TRBV6-5 and TRBJ1-2, with 7 positions matching TRBD1. CDR3 length: 15 residues. CDR1 is MNHEY and CDR2 is SVGAGI in the germline V gene. V trimming: 0 bases; J trimming: 4 bases; junction bases outside the gene matches: 5. The CDR3 sequence is CASSYSGGDSYGYTF. DNA of the CDR3: TGTGCCAGCAGTTACTCAGGGGGCGATAGCTATGGCTACACCTTC.

This clone was seen a handful of times. The chain uses TRBV3-1 (or the pseudogene TRBV3-2) and TRBJ2-3, with a weak D call TRBD1 (6 bases). The CDR3 has 15 residues. The V gene's germline CDR1 is LGHDT and CDR2 YNNKEL (reference sequence). V was cut by 0 bases and J by 0 bases, with 7 bases left in between. CDR3: CASSQDTGSTDTQYF. The CDR3 DNA follows: TGTGCCAGCAGCCAAGATACAGGGAGCACAGATACGCAGTATTTT.

CDR3 in amino acids: CASRPGETYEQYF. CDR3 sequence (DNA): TGTGCCAGCAGGCCGGGTGAGACCTACGAGCAGTACTTC. This chain joins TRBV27 and TRBJ2-7, with D unresolved. The CDR3 totals 13 residues. CDR1 and CDR2 (germline): MNHEY, SMNVEV (reference sequence). With 6 bases removed from V and 2 bases from J, the gap between germline ends came to 11 bases.

This rearrangement joins TRBV7-9 to TRBJ2-1; TRBD1 matches at 9 bases. CDR3 length: 17 amino acids. The junction had 10 bases not matched to a gene; V was cut back by 1 base and J by 6 bases. CDR1 SEHNR and CDR2 FQNEAQ come from the germline V gene (reference sequence). CDR3 region: CASSLEGWGTGTNEQFF. The CDR3 nucleotides read TGTGCCAGCAGCTTAGAAGGGTGGGGGACAGGGACCAATGAGCAGTTCTTC.

With respect to this clone: The junction does not match germline at one end; this may be a read error. V is TRBV7-2 and J is TRBJ2-7; D perhaps matches TRBD1 (5 bases). The CDR3 contains 13 residues. CDR1 is SGHTA, CDR2 FQGNSA, per germline. The CDR3 DNA reads TGTGCCAGTAGCTTCGTAGACAGCTACGAGCAGTACTTC. This encodes CASSFVDSYEQYF. Combining the CDR3 with reference TRBV7-2 and TRBJ2-7 gives the whole variable domain GAGVSQSPSNKVTEKGKDVELRCDPISGHTALYWYRQSLGQGLEFLIYFQGNSAPDKSGLPSDRFSAERTGGSVSTLTIQRTQQEDSAVYLCASSFVDSYEQYFGPGTRLTVT.